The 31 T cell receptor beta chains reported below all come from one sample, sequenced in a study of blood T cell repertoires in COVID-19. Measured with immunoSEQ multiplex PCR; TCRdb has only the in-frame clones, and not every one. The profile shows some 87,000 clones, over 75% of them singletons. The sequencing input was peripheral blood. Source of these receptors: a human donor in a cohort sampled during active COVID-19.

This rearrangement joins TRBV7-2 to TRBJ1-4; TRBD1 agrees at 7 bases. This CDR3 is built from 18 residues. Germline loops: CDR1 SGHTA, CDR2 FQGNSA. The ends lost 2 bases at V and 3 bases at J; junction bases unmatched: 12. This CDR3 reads CASSLLPTGHAANEKLFF. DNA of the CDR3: TGTGCCAGCAGCTTACTCCCGACAGGGCATGCGGCTAATGAAAAACTGTTTTTT.

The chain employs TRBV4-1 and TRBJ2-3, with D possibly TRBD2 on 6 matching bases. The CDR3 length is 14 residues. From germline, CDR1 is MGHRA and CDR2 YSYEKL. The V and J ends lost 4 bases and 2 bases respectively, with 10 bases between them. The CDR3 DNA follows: TGCGCCAGCAGCCCGGGACTTCACACAGATACGCAGTATTTT. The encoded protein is CASSPGLHTDTQYF.

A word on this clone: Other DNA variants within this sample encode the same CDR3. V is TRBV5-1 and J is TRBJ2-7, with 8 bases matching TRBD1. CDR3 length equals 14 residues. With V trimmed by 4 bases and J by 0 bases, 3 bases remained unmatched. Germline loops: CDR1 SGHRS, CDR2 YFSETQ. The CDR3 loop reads CASSIGQGSYEQYF. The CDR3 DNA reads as TGCGCCAGCAGCATAGGACAGGGCTCCTACGAGCAGTACTTC.

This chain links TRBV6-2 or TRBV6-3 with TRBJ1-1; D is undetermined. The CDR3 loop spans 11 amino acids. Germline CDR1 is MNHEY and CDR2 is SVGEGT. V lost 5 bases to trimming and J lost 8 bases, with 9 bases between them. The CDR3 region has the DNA TGTGCCAGCAGTGGCCGCTTAGAAGCTTTCTTT. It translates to CASSGRLEAFF.

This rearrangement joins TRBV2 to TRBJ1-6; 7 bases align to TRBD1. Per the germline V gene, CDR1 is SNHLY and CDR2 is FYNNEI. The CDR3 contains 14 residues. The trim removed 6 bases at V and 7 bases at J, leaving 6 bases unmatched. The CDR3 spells CASSLTGTNSPLHF. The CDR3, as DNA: TGTGCCAGCAGCCTGACAGGGACGAATTCACCCCTCCACTTT.

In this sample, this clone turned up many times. This chain's CDR3 is CASSFEYEQFF. The CDR3 DNA reads TGTGCCAGCAGTTTCGAGTATGAGCAGTTCTTC. This sequence joins TRBV12-3 or TRBV12-4 and TRBJ2-1; D is ambiguous. V shed 3 bases and J shed 8 bases, with 5 bases lying between them. CDR3 length: 11 amino acids.

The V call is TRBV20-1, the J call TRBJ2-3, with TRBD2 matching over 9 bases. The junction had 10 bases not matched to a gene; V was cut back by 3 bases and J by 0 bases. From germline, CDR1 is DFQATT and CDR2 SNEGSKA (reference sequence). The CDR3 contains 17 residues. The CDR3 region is CSASWASGASSTDTQYF. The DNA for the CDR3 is TGCAGTGCTAGTTGGGCTAGCGGGGCTTCTAGCACAGATACGCAGTATTTT.

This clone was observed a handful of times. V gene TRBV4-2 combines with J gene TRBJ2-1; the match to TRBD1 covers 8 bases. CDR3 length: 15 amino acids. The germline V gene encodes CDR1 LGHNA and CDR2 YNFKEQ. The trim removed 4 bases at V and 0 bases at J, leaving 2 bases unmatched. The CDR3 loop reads CASSLTGGSYNEQFF. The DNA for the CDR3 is TGTGCCAGCAGCCTAACAGGGGGCTCCTACAATGAGCAGTTCTTC.

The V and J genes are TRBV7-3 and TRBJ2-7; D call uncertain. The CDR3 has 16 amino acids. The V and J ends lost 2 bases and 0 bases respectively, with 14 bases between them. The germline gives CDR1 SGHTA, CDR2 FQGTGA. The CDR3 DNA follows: TGTGCCAGCAGCTTACAACCGGGTTTCCTCTCCTACGAGCAGTACTTC. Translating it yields CASSLQPGFLSYEQYF.

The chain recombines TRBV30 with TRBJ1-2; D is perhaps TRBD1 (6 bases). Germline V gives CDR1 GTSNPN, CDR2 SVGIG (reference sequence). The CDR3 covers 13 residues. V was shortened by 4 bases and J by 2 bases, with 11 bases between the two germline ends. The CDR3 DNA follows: TGTGCCTGGACCAGAGGACAGAACTATGGCTACACCTTC. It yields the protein CAWTRGQNYGYTF.

The CDR3, as DNA: TGCGCCAGCAGCTTATGGGGTGCGGGAGGGAACACTGAAGCTTTCTTT. Protein product: CASSLWGAGGNTEAFF. The rearrangement joins TRBV5-1 to TRBJ1-1; D is ambiguous. The CDR3 is 16 residues long. Between the trimmed V and J ends, which lost 2 bases and 1 base, there was a span of 15 bases. Germline V gives CDR1 SGHRS, CDR2 YFSETQ.

The CDR3 bases are TGTGCCAGTAGTACGACAGCTGTTAATGAAAAACTGTTTTTT. The encoded protein is CASSTTAVNEKLFF. The chain is built from TRBV19 and TRBJ1-4; D may be TRBD1 (5 bases). Germline V lookup: CDR1 LNHDA, CDR2 SQIVND (reference sequence). This CDR3 comprises 14 residues. V was shortened by 4 bases and J by 4 bases, with 10 bases between the two germline ends.

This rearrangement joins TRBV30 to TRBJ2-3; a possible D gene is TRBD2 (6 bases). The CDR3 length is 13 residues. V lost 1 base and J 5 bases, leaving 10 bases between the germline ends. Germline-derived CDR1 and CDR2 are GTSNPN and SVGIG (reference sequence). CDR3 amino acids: CAWSGLVQDTQYF. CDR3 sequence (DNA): TGTGCCTGGAGTGGACTAGTTCAAGATACGCAGTATTTT.

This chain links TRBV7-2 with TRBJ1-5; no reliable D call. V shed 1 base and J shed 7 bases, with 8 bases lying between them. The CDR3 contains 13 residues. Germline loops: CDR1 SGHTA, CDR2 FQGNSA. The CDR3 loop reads CASSLDRSQPQHF. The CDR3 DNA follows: TGTGCCAGCAGCTTAGATCGTAGCCAGCCCCAGCATTTT.

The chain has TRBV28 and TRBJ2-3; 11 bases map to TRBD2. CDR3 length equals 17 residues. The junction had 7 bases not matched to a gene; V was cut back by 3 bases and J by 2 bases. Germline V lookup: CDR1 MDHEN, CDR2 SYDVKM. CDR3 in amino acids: CASSLGGTSGHTDTQYF. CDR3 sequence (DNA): TGTGCCAGCAGTTTGGGGGGGACTAGCGGCCACACAGATACGCAGTATTTT.

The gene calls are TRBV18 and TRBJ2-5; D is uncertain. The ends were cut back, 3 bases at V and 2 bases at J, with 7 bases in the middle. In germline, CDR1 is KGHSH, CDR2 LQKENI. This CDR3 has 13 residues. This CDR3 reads CASSPTFQETQYF. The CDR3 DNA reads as TGTGCCAGCTCACCTACATTTCAAGAGACCCAGTACTTC.

The DNA of the CDR3 is TGTGCCAGCAGCCATAACGGACAGGGTAGGGGCGAGCAGTACTTC. Amino acid sequence: CASSHNGQGRGEQYF. V gene TRBV3-1 (or the pseudogene TRBV3-2) combines with J gene TRBJ2-7, with 8 nucleotides matching TRBD1. V shed 3 bases, J shed 6 bases, and the junction held 10 bases outside the gene matches. The CDR3 totals 15 residues. Germline V gives CDR1 LGHDT, CDR2 YNNKEL (reference sequence).

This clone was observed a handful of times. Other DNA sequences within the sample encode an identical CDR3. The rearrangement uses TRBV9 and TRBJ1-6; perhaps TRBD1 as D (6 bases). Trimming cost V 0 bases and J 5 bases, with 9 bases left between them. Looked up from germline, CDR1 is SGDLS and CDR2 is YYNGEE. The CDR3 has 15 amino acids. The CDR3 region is CASSVGGGDNSPLHF. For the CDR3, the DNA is TGTGCCAGCAGCGTAGGAGGGGGGGATAATTCACCCCTCCACTTT.

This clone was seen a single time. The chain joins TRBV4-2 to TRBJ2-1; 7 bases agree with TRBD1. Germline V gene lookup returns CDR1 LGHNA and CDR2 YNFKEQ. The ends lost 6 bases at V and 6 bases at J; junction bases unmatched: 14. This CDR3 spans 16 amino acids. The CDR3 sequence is CASSLTARGQGNEQFF. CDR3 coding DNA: TGTGCCAGCAGTCTTACGGCTAGGGGGCAAGGCAATGAGCAGTTCTTC.

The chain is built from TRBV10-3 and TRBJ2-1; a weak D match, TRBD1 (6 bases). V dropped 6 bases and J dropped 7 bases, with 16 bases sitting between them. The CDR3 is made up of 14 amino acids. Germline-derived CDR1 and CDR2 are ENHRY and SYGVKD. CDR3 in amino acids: CAIRDSVMGNEQFF. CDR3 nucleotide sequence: TGTGCCATCAGGGACAGTGTCATGGGGAATGAGCAGTTCTTC.

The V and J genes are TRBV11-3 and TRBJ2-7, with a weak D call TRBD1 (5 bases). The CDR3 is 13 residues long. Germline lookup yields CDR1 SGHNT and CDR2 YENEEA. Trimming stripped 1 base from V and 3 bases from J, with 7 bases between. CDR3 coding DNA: TGTGCCAGCAGCTTAGGACAGAACTACGAGCAGTACTTC. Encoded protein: CASSLGQNYEQYF.

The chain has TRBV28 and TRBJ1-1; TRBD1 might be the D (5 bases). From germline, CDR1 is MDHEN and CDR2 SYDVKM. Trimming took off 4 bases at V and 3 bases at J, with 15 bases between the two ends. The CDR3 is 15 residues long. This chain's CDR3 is CASSSGTWRYTEAFF. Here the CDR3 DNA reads TGTGCCAGCAGTTCCGGGACTTGGAGGTACACTGAAGCTTTCTTT.

The CDR3 reads CASSAHPGQGAANEKLFF. Here the CDR3 DNA reads TGTGCCAGCAGCGCCCACCCGGGACAGGGGGCAGCTAATGAAAAACTGTTTTTT. This chain joins TRBV5-5 and TRBJ1-4; TRBD1 matches 12 bases. CDR1 is SGHKS and CDR2 is YYEKEE in the germline V gene (reference sequence). This CDR3 is 18 amino acids long. The V segment lost 4 bases and the J segment 3 bases; nucleotides outside the gene matches: 10.

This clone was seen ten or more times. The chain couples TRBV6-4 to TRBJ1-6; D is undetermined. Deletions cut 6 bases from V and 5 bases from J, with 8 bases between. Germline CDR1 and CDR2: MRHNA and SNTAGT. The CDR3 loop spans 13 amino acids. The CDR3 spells CASREGDNSPLHF. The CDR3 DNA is TGTGCCAGCAGGGAGGGAGATAATTCACCCCTCCACTTT.

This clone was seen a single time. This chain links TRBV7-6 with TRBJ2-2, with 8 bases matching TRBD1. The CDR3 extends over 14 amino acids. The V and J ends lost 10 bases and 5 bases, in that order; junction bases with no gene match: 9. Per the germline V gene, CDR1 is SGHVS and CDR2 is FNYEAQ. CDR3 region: CAIGPGGVTGELFF. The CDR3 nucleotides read TGTGCCATCGGCCCAGGGGGCGTAACCGGGGAGCTGTTTTTT.

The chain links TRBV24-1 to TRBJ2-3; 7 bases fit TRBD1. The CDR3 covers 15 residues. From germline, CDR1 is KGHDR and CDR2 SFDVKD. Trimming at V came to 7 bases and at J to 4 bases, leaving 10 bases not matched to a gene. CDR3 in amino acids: CATSEGGWFPDTQYF. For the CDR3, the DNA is TGTGCCACCAGCGAAGGGGGCTGGTTCCCAGATACGCAGTATTTT.

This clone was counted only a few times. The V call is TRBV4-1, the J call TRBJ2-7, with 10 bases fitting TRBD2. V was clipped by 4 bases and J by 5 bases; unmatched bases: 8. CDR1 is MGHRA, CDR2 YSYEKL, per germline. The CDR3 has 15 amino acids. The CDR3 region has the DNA TGCGCCAGCAGCCGCACCGGGACTAGCGCGGACGAGCAGTACTTC. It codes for CASSRTGTSADEQYF.

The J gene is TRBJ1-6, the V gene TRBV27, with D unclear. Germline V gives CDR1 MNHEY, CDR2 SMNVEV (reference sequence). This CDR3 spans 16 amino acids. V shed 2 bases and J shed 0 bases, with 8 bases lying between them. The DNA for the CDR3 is TGTGCCAGCAGTTTAGGGCTGGGCTCCTATAATTCACCCCTCCACTTT. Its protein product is CASSLGLGSYNSPLHF.

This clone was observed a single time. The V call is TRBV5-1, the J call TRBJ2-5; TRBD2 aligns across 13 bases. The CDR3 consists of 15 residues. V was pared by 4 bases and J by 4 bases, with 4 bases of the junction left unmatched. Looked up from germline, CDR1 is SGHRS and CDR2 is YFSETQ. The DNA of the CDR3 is TGCGCCAGCAGCCGGACTAGCGGGGGAGGAGAGACCCAGTACTTC. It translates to CASSRTSGGGETQYF.

CDR3 in DNA: TGTGCCAGCAGCTTGGTAGCGAGCTCCTACAATGAGCAGTTCTTC. Residues: CASSLVASSYNEQFF. The gene calls are TRBV5-6 and TRBJ2-1; perhaps TRBD2 as D (5 bases). V was clipped by 0 bases and J by 0 bases, with 7 bases between them. Germline CDR1 and CDR2: SGHDT and YYEEEE. This CDR3 spans 15 amino acids.

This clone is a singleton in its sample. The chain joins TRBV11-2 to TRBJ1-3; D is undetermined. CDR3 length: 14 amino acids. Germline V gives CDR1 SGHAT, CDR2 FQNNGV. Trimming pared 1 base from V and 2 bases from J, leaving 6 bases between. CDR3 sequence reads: CASSLVATGNTIYF. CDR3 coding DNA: TGTGCCAGCAGCTTAGTGGCAACTGGAAACACCATATATTTT. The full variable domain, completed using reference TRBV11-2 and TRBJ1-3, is EAGVAQSPRYKIIEKRQSVAFWCNPISGHATLYWYQQILGQGPKLLIQFQNNGVVDDSQLPKDRFSAERLKGVDSTLKIQPAKLEDSAVYLCASSLVATGNTIYFGEGSWLTVV.